This T cell receptor beta chain was documented in a study of blood T cell repertoires in COVID-19. Study-wide context: Specimens from acute and convalescent COVID-19 originated in the United States, Italy and Spain.

Only in-frame clones appear in the TCRdb table, and some are missing; sequencing was by immunoSEQ multiplex PCR. The data show more than 90,000 clones, approximately 86% seen once. The V gene end was trimmed by 2 bases and the J gene end by 7 bases; junction bases not matched to a gene: 5. Germline V lookup: CDR1 MNHEY, CDR2 SVGAGI. This CDR3 has 16 residues. This clonotype was obtained from a man in his forties with acute or convalescent COVID-19. The rearrangement links TRBV6-5 to TRBJ2-2; the match to TRBD2 covers 12 bases. The material sequenced was peripheral blood. The CDR3 DNA reads as TGTGCCAGCAGTTACCGGACTAGCGGGAAGGTCGGGGAGCTGTTTTTT. It yields the protein CASSYRTSGKVGELFF.